The following is a T cell receptor (beta chain) sequence with its context. The antigen remains unidentified. The germline gives CDR1 MGHRA, CDR2 YSYEKL. The J segment lost 7 bases and the V segment lost 1 base, leaving 9 bases of the junction unmatched. The CDR3 contains 17 residues. This entry belongs to a study of T cell responses to AZD1222 COVID-19 vaccine. Study-wide points: The study identified only six AZD1222 recipients as seropositive at baseline. Regions 160-218 and 743-854 held dominance among vaccine-associated CD4 TCRs, which spanned spike. Donors skewed white British and female; clonal diversity was possibly underestimated.

The method was immunoSEQ multiplex PCR; TCRdb's version includes in-frame clones alone and lacks a portion of them. The sample includes over 110,000 clones, roughly nine tenths of them seen just once. Both about-4-week and about-12-week second-dose recipients were combined. The V gene is TRBV4-1, the J gene TRBJ1-4; 10 bases agree with TRBD1. The source material was peripheral blood, sampled 28 days after the second AZD1222 dose. This receptor was identified in an adult who received the AZD1222 COVID-19 vaccine. The CDR3 is CASSQGRRDRGSEKLFF. CDR3 nucleotide sequence: TGCGCCAGCAGCCAAGGGCGCCGGGACAGGGGAAGTGAAAAACTGTTTTTT.